A single sample gave rise to the 9 T cell receptor beta chains below, sequenced in a study of primary melanoma T cells and metastatic recurrence (dated by TCRdb to about 2020). The library was obtained by the immunoSEQ multiplex PCR assay. The immuneACCESS repertoire file appears here via TCRdb, limited to in-frame rearrangements. These files lack a portion of the clones; in checked studies, under half of the deficit traces to unresolved V genes, and the cause of the others is not known. The table for this sample records some 63 clones. The specimen was melanoma tumor tissue. These TCRs come from a human donor with melanoma.

The chain has TRBV6-8 and TRBJ1-2; D is uncertain. The CDR3 consists of 17 residues. Germline V gene sequence: CDR1 MNHGY, CDR2 SAAAGT. Deletions cut 5 bases from V and 4 bases from J, with 23 bases between. The CDR3 protein is CASSNEVCSRKTYGYTF. The CDR3 DNA sequence: TGTGCCAGCAGTAATGAGGTATGCTCTAGAAAGACCTATGGCTACACCTTC.

J is TRBJ2-7 and V is TRBV29-1, with 7 bases aligning to TRBD1. V shed 3 bases, J shed 5 bases, and the junction held 4 bases outside the gene matches. CDR3 length: 12 residues. Germline V gives CDR1 SQVTM, CDR2 ANQGSEA. The CDR3 sequence: CSVDRGFHEQYF. Written as DNA, the CDR3 is TGCAGCGTTGACAGGGGGTTCCACGAGCAGTACTTC.

A remark on this clone: Germline is not matched at one junction end, which may reflect a read error. The chain has TRBV15 and TRBJ1-1, with 11 bases matching TRBD1. CDR3 length: 15 residues. Germline CDR1 reads LNHNV; CDR2 reads YYDKDF (reference sequence). Here the CDR3 DNA reads TGTGTCACCAGCACTGGGACAGGGGGTCTCACTGAAGCTTTCTTT. This translates into CVTSTGTGGLTEAFF. Complete variable domain (other parts from reference TRBV15 and TRBJ1-1): DAMVIQNPRYQVTQFGKPVTLSCSQTLNHNVMYWYQQKSSQAPKLLFHYYDKDFNNEADTPDNFQSRRPNTSFCFLDIRSPGLGDTAMYLCVTSTGTGGLTEAFFGQGTRLTVV.

This chain connects TRBV7-5 to TRBJ2-3; the D call of TRBD1 is as the table states it, not checked on the DNA. TRBV7-5 is flagged as a pseudogene. The CDR3 loop spans 16 amino acids. CDR3 nucleotide sequence: TGTGCCAGCAGCCCCGGGGACAGGGGTAGGGCAGATACGCAGTATTTT. Protein: CASSPGDRGRADTQYF.

This chain links TRBV6-8 with TRBJ2-2; TRBD2 agrees at 12 bases. Trimming at V came to 10 bases and at J to 7 bases, leaving 10 bases not matched to a gene. This CDR3 region has 15 residues. Germline V CDR1 and CDR2: MNHGY, SAAAGT. CDR3 residues: CAITGTSGPGGELFF. The CDR3 DNA is TGTGCCATCACCGGGACTAGCGGGCCTGGCGGGGAGCTGTTTTTT.

The chain links TRBV6-8 to TRBJ2-3; 7 bases are a match to TRBD2. V trimming: 0 bases; J trimming: 1 base; junction bases outside the gene matches: 7. The germline V gene has CDR1 MNHGY and CDR2 SAAAGT. The CDR3 extends over 17 amino acids. The CDR3, as DNA: TGTGCCAGCAGTTACTCGGGGCAGGGAGGGCGCACAGATACGCAGTATTTT. Its translation: CASSYSGQGGRTDTQYF.

The rearrangement links TRBV6-8 to TRBJ1-2, with no clear D. Germline assignment: CDR1 MNHGY and CDR2 SAAAGT. V lost 2 bases to trimming and J lost 8 bases, with 18 bases between them. The CDR3 sequence is 15 residues long. This chain's CDR3 is CASSYGGGGIRGYTF. CDR3 DNA: TGTGCCAGCAGTTACGGAGGAGGAGGAATCAGGGGCTACACCTTC.

This clone has only a few counts. The V call is TRBV23-1, the J call TRBJ2-3; 15 bases match TRBD2. TRBV23-1 is an ORF for which the function is uncertain. There are 17 residues in the CDR3. Trimming at V came to 2 bases and at J to 5 bases, leaving 5 bases not matched to a gene. CDR3 in DNA: TGCGCCAGCAGTCAAGCCGGACTAGCGGGAGGGATAGATACGCAGTATTTT. This sequence encodes CASSQAGLAGGIDTQYF.

The chain combines TRBV19 with TRBJ1-5; unclear D gene. The V and J ends lost 8 bases and 2 bases respectively, with 13 bases between them. Germline values: CDR1 LNHDA, CDR2 SQIVND (reference sequence). The CDR3 totals 14 residues. The CDR3 nucleotides are TGTGCCAGTGGAGCGTTGGTCGGCAATCAGCCCCAGCATTTT. This translates into CASGALVGNQPQHF.